This passage covers 11 T cell receptor beta chains from one sample sequenced in a study of cytomegalovirus exposure and HLA in healthy donors. Amplification used 60 Vbeta primers and 13 Jbeta primers. The repertoire was sequenced with immunoSEQ multiplex PCR; TCRdb's copy has only in-frame clones and lacks some. The table has under 200,000 clones, about 13% seen once. The sequencing input was PBMCs. These receptors all come from a man aged 50 to 59 in good health and CMV-seropositive.

This clone turned up a few times. V and J are TRBV5-6 and TRBJ2-4; possible D gene TRBD2, 5 bases. The germline CDR1 and CDR2 sequences are SGHDT and YYEEEE. The CDR3 length is 15 residues. Trimming left V 2 bases short and J 1 base short, with 10 bases between. The CDR3 nucleotides are TGTGCCAGCAGCTTATCCGGGATGGCCAAAAACATTCAGTACTTC. Translation gives CASSLSGMAKNIQYF.

J is TRBJ2-7 and V is TRBV10-2; 8 positions agree with TRBD1. This CDR3 region has 13 residues. Trimming took 3 bases from V and 8 from J; bases not matched to a gene: 6. Germline values: CDR1 WSHSY, CDR2 SAAADI. CDR3 DNA: TGCGCCAGCAGTGAAGAGACAGGGGACCAGCAGTACGTC. Translating it yields CASSEETGDQQYV.

The rearrangement uses TRBV7-2 and TRBJ2-3; D perhaps matches TRBD2 (6 bases). Between the trimmed V and J ends, which lost 5 bases and 15 bases, there was a span of 15 bases. CDR1 is SGHTA, CDR2 FQGNSA, per germline. The CDR3 covers 11 residues. CDR3 sequence (DNA): TGTGCCAGCAGCACGCCGGGACTGGCATATTTT. Translation: CASSTPGLAYF. The variable domain in full, with the rest retrieved from reference TRBV7-2 and TRBJ2-3, is GAGVSQSPSNKVTEKGKDVELRCDPISGHTALYWYRQSLGQGLEFLIYFQGNSAPDKSGLPSDRFSAERTGGSVSTLTIQRTQQEDSAVYLCASSTPGLAYFGPGTRLTVL.

This clone was seen a handful of times. DNA of the CDR3: TGTGCCTGGTCAAAAGGGACAGCCCGCACTGAAGCTTTCTTT. It codes for CAWSKGTARTEAFF. This chain connects TRBV30 to TRBJ1-1, with 7 bases identical to TRBD1. J was trimmed by 4 bases and V by 5 bases; bases with no gene match: 10. Per germline, CDR1 GTSNPN and CDR2 SVGIG (reference sequence). The CDR3 has 14 amino acids.

This clone turned up a few times. The chain has TRBV10-3 and TRBJ2-6; 9 nucleotides line up with TRBD2. Germline-derived CDR1 and CDR2 are ENHRY and SYGVKD. The CDR3 loop spans 15 amino acids. The junction had 5 bases not matched to a gene; V was cut back by 11 bases and J by 0 bases. CDR3 sequence: CASLAGNSGANVLTF. The CDR3 region has the DNA TGTGCCTCCCTAGCGGGGAACTCTGGGGCCAACGTCCTGACTTTC.

The chain has TRBV6-1 and TRBJ1-2; no firm D call. Germline values: CDR1 MNHNS, CDR2 SASEGT. V was shortened by 1 base and J by 1 base, with 7 bases between the two germline ends. This CDR3 region has 14 residues. The CDR3 spells CASSEGAINYGYTF. CDR3 DNA: TGTGCCAGCAGTGAAGGGGCCATTAACTATGGCTACACCTTC.

The genes are TRBV4-3 and TRBJ1-6; D gene uncertain. Germline assignment: CDR1 LGHNA and CDR2 YSLEER. With 4 bases removed from V and 0 bases from J, the gap between germline ends came to 10 bases. The CDR3 consists of 16 residues. Written as DNA, the CDR3 is TGCGCCAGCAGCCCCGACACGAGCTCCTATAATTCACCCCTCCACTTT. As protein: CASSPDTSSYNSPLHF.

The chain uses TRBV28 and TRBJ1-3; 7 bases match TRBD1. Germline CDR1 is MDHEN and CDR2 is SYDVKM. V lost 6 bases to trimming and J lost 4 bases; unmatched junction nucleotides: 6. This CDR3 has 14 amino acids. CDR3 protein: CASSLGGAGNTIYF. The CDR3 DNA follows: TGTGCCAGCAGCCTAGGGGGCGCCGGAAACACCATATATTTT.

CDR3 residues: CASSSPRDGAGGYGYTF. Here the CDR3 DNA reads TGTGCCAGCAGCTCCCCGAGGGACGGGGCCGGGGGCTATGGCTACACCTTC. The rearrangement joins TRBV13 to TRBJ1-2; D is perhaps TRBD1 (5 bases). V was clipped by 4 bases and J by 4 bases, with 22 bases between them. CDR1 is PRHDT and CDR2 is FYEKMQ in the germline V gene (reference sequence). The CDR3 covers 17 residues. Complete variable domain (other parts from reference TRBV13 and TRBJ1-2): AAGVIQSPRHLIKEKRETATLKCYPIPRHDTVYWYQQGPGQDPQFLISFYEKMQSDKGSIPDRFSAQQFSDYHSELNMSSLELGDSALYFCASSSPRDGAGGYGYTFGSGTRLTVV.

This clone was seen a handful of times. The CDR3 spells CASSSTGSRTSYEQYF. CDR3 nucleotides: TGCGCCAGCAGCTCTACAGGGTCACGGACCTCCTACGAGCAGTACTTC. The chain carries TRBV10-2 and TRBJ2-7; D is possibly TRBD1 (6 bases). Germline V gene data show CDR1 as WSHSY and CDR2 as SAAADI. The CDR3 consists of 16 residues. Trimming shortened V by 6 bases and J by 0 bases, and 18 bases separated the two germline ends.

The CDR3: CASSAGGTTDTQYF. As DNA, the CDR3 is TGTGCCAGCAGCGCGGGGGGAACCACAGATACGCAGTATTTT. This rearrangement joins TRBV6-5 to TRBJ2-3; 8 positions agree with TRBD2. The J segment lost 2 bases and the V segment lost 6 bases, leaving 4 bases of the junction unmatched. Germline V gene sequence: CDR1 MNHEY, CDR2 SVGAGI. This CDR3 comprises 14 residues.